A selection of T cell receptor beta chains follows, all from one sample in a study of lymphopenia after photon versus proton radiotherapy. Produced via immunoSEQ multiplex PCR; TCRdb's table is partial and in-frame only. The table shows 12,000 or so clones, with roughly 90% occurring only once. This specimen consisted of peripheral blood, obtained from a patient treated with proton-based radiotherapy. The source is a man in his sixties with pancreatic cancer. The CDR3 runs from the conserved cysteine through the conserved F or W. Clone size is given for some rows only: seen once, a few or many times, or a class if the clone is expanded.

>TRBV30|.
CASTYLGGTKPYEQYF
>TRBV27|.
CASSPRMNTEAFF
>TRBV6-5|.
CASKWTGSNEQFF
>TRBV7-2|.
CASSPGQYNSPLHF
>TRBV6-6|once
CASSYPSDVRGQPQHF
>TRBV28|.
CASTGAPYNEQFF
>TRBV28|.
CASRPGQMNTEAFF
>TRBV28|few
CASSSQGKRYNEQFF
>TRBV19|.
CASSKRQGANYGYTF
>TRBV15|once
CATSRDRTTGNEQFF
>TRBV13|large
CASSFGGVDYEQYF
>TRBV4-1|.
CASSQPPSASSYNEQFF
>TRBV15|.
CATQARTGRTDTQYF
>TRBV28|.
CASHLTGMNTEAFF
>TRBV2|.
CASKWESSYEQYF
>TRBV19|.
CASSRTPRSNQPQHF
>TRBV5-1|.
CASSPDRGGTGELFF
>TRBV18|.
CASSPRTGTGELFF
>TRBV27|once
CASRLNPHRGSYEQYF
>TRBV5-4|.
CASSPSGRVTGELFF
>TRBV9|.
CASSVGDATLGETQYF
>TRBV12-5|.
CASGLRAGGTQYF
>TRBV9|.
CASSPPQGIEETQYF
>TRBV4-3|.
CASSQDSTYLYEQYF
>TRBV7-2|.
CASSLTGEAIYGYTF